The T cell receptor (beta chain) under discussion was sequenced for a study of CD8 T cells in Susac syndrome. Findings and limits, study-wide: The study recognized that the number of individuals in its TCR sequencing and HLA analysis was relatively small.

This clonotype has only a few counts. Its target is unknown. The CDR3 sequence is 13 residues long. Per germline, CDR1 WSHSY and CDR2 SAAADI. Trimming took 4 bases from V and 2 from J; bases not matched to a gene: 2. From blood CD8+ and CD4+ T cells, the TCR beta chain was sequenced. The multiple sclerosis control group comprised treatment-naive patients with stable or active relapsing-remitting disease. RNA was extracted with the RNeasy kit, and a quantity of about 0.45 to 1 ug was reverse transcribed using random hexamers. An immunoSEQ multiplex PCR generated amplified TCR beta CDR3 products spanning 54 Vbeta and 13 Jbeta. TCRdb independently ran MiXCR on the immunoSEQ multiplex PCR reads; one entry per CDR3 protein. The table shows 250,000 to 300,000 distinct CDR3 sequences, with roughly 85% occurring only once.

The receptor was isolated from a human donor with multiple sclerosis. Sequenced material: CD8+ T cells from PBMCs. The chain links TRBV10-2 to TRBJ2-7; 7 bases line up with TRBD2. The CDR3: CASSGAGAYEQYF. The CDR3 nucleotides read TGCGCCAGCAGTGGGGCGGGGGCCTACGAGCAGTACTTC.